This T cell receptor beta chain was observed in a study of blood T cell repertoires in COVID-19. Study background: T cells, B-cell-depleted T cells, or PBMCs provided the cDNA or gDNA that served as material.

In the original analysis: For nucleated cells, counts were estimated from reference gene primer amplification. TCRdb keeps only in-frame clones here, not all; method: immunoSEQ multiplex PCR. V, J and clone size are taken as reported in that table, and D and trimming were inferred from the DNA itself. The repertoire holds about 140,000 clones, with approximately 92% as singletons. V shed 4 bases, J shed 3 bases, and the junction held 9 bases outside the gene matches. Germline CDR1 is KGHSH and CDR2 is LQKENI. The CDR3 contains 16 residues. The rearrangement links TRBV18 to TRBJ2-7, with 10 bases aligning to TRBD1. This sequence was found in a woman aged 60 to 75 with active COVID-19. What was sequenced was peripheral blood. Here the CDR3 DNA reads TGTGCCAGCTCACTTGGGACAGGGGAAGGCTACTACGAGCAGTACTTC. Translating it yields CASSLGTGEGYYEQYF. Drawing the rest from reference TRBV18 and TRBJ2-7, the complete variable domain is NAGVMQNPRHLVRRRGQEARLRCSPMKGHSHVYWYRQLPEEGLKFMVYLQKENIIDESGMPKERFSAEFPKEGPSILRIQQVVRGDSAAYFCASSLGTGEGYYEQYFGPGTRLTVT.